These 13 T cell receptor beta chains share one sample of origin, sequenced in a study of technical replicates of blood from several donors. Some clones are missing from TCRdb's copy, which holds only in-frame ones; the method was immunoSEQ multiplex PCR. The sample lists about 50,000 clones, 90% to 96% seen once, with 0.39% in the top ten. Sequencing was performed on T cells isolated from PBMCs. These receptors all come from a human donor in good health.

The chain couples TRBV28 to TRBJ2-7; 7 bases match TRBD2. The CDR3 has 13 residues. Germline values: CDR1 MDHEN, CDR2 SYDVKM. The V segment lost 8 bases and the J segment 5 bases; nucleotides outside the gene matches: 9. The CDR3 is CASGGDAVNEQYF. The CDR3 bases are TGTGCCAGCGGGGGGGACGCGGTAAACGAGCAGTACTTC.

V is TRBV6-5 and J is TRBJ1-2, with a possible D match to TRBD1 (6 bases). This CDR3 is built from 13 residues. Trimming stripped 0 bases from V and 8 bases from J, with 10 bases between. CDR1 and CDR2 (germline): MNHEY, SVGAGI. CDR3 sequence: CASSYSGRGGYTF. CDR3 sequence (DNA): TGTGCCAGCAGTTACTCGGGCAGGGGCGGCTACACCTTC.

The chain recombines TRBV4-1 with TRBJ2-5; 9 bases map to TRBD1. The CDR3 spans 16 residues. V gave up 4 bases and J gave up 2 bases; unmatched junction bases: 8. The V gene's germline CDR1 is MGHRA and CDR2 YSYEKL. CDR3 in amino acids: CASSLSRDREQETQYF. The DNA of the CDR3 is TGCGCCAGCAGCCTAAGCCGGGACAGGGAACAAGAGACCCAGTACTTC.

The chain is built from TRBV4-1 and TRBJ2-7, with a possible D match to TRBD1 (6 bases). Trimming left V 4 bases short and J 3 bases short, with 16 bases between. CDR3 size: 15 residues. CDR1 is MGHRA, CDR2 YSYEKL, per germline. CDR3 in amino acids: CASSLRIQGIYEQYF. CDR3 nucleotides: TGCGCCAGCAGCCTCCGCATACAGGGAATCTACGAGCAGTACTTC.

The chain has TRBV6-5 and TRBJ2-5; 11 positions agree with TRBD2. The V and J ends lost 6 bases and 5 bases, in that order; junction bases with no gene match: 8. CDR1 is MNHEY and CDR2 is SVGAGI in the germline V gene. The CDR3 spans 15 residues. The CDR3 DNA sequence: TGTGCCAGCAGCCCCACTAGCGGGAGAGAGGAGACCCAGTACTTC. It translates to CASSPTSGREETQYF.

This chain joins TRBV7-9 and TRBJ1-1; D might be TRBD1 (5 bases). The length of the CDR3 is 16 residues. Trimming took off 7 bases at V and 0 bases at J, with 18 bases between the two ends. CDR1 is SEHNR, CDR2 FQNEAQ, per germline (reference sequence). This CDR3 is CASTIPGWGMNTEAFF. The CDR3 DNA is TGTGCCAGCACCATACCTGGTTGGGGCATGAACACTGAAGCTTTCTTT. The full variable domain, in which reference TRBV7-9 and TRBJ1-1 provide the parts outside the CDR3, is DTGVSQNPRHKITKRGQNVTFRCDPISEHNRLYWYRQTLGQGPEFLTYFQNEAQLEKSRLLSDRFSAERPKGSFSTLEIQRTEQGDSAMYLCASTIPGWGMNTEAFFGQGTRLTVV.

The rearrangement joins TRBV30 to TRBJ2-7; D possibly corresponds to TRBD1 (5 bases). This CDR3 spans 11 amino acids. With 5 bases removed from V and 5 bases from J, the gap between germline ends came to 10 bases. Germline lookup yields CDR1 GTSNPN and CDR2 SVGIG (reference sequence). The CDR3 nucleotides are TGTGCCTGGGACAGAAGGAACGAGCAGTACTTC. It codes for CAWDRRNEQYF. Complete variable domain (other parts from reference TRBV30 and TRBJ2-7): SQTIHQWPATLVQPVGSPLSLECTVEGTSNPNLYWYRQAAGRGLQLLFYSVGIGQISSEVPQNLSASRPQDRQFILSSKKLLLSDSGFYLCAWDRRNEQYFGPGTRLTVT.

The CDR3 region is CASSLWAGVIPSANEKLFF. CDR3 nucleotides: TGTGCCAGCAGTTTATGGGCAGGGGTGATCCCAAGCGCTAATGAAAAACTGTTTTTT. This rearrangement joins TRBV27 to TRBJ1-4; weak D call: TRBD1 (6 bases). V was cut by 1 base and J by 3 bases, with 21 bases left in between. The CDR3 is 19 residues long. In germline, CDR1 is MNHEY, CDR2 SMNVEV (reference sequence).

This chain connects TRBV6-5 to TRBJ2-7, with D possibly matching TRBD2 (8 bases). V dropped 10 bases and J dropped 5 bases, with 15 bases sitting between them. The CDR3 loop spans 12 amino acids. The germline V gene has CDR1 MNHEY and CDR2 SVGAGI. CDR3 loop: CATGRGPHEQYF. The CDR3 region has the DNA TGTGCCACCGGGAGGGGGCCACACGAGCAGTACTTC.

The genes are TRBV28 and TRBJ1-2; 9 bases match TRBD1. The V and J ends lost 3 bases and 1 base, in that order; junction bases with no gene match: 3. Per germline, CDR1 MDHEN and CDR2 SYDVKM. The CDR3 consists of 15 residues. Here the CDR3 reads CASSFGQGINYGYTF. For the CDR3, the DNA is TGTGCCAGCAGTTTCGGACAGGGGATTAACTATGGCTACACCTTC.

The V call is TRBV9, the J call TRBJ2-6, with D possibly matching TRBD1 (6 bases). The CDR3 has 16 residues. Germline CDR1 SGDLS, CDR2 YYNGEE. The ends were cut back, 3 bases at V and 0 bases at J, with 10 bases in the middle. CDR3 in DNA: TGTGCCAGCAGCGAACAGGGCCTCTCTGGGGCCAACGTCCTGACTTTC. This gives the protein CASSEQGLSGANVLTF.

This CDR3 reads CASSGSGRPADTQYF. CDR3 nucleotides: TGCGCCAGCAGTGGTAGCGGGAGACCTGCAGATACGCAGTATTTT. This sequence joins TRBV5-1 and TRBJ2-3; 9 bases align to TRBD2. This CDR3 region has 15 residues. With 5 bases clipped from V and 4 bases from J, the junction kept 8 bases outside the gene matches. Per germline, CDR1 SGHRS and CDR2 YFSETQ.

The chain recombines TRBV28 with TRBJ2-2, with D maybe TRBD2 (5 bases). The CDR3 is made up of 14 amino acids. Germline V gene lookup returns CDR1 MDHEN and CDR2 SYDVKM. The germline V and J ends were trimmed by 6 bases and 2 bases, with 10 bases remaining between them. CDR3 nucleotides: TGTGCCAGCAGCCGGGATCCTAACACCGGGGAGCTGTTTTTT. Translation: CASSRDPNTGELFF.